Reported below is one T cell receptor beta chain. These data originate in a study of blood T cell repertoires in COVID-19. The overall study: Samples taken during acute and convalescent COVID-19 were collected in the United States, Italy and Spain.

Germline V lookup: CDR1 SGHTA, CDR2 FQGTGA. The CDR3 totals 17 residues. V lost 5 bases to trimming and J lost 10 bases, with 24 bases between them. Source study methods: Counts of nucleated cells, estimated from reference gene primer amplification, were obtained. Repertoires were generated with immunoSEQ multiplex PCR, while TCRdb's copy carries only in-frame clones and drops some. V, J and clone size reflect that table, while D and trimming were determined from the DNA. The table lists approximately 120,000 clones, roughly 81% of them singletons. V usage is TRBV7-3 and J usage is TRBJ1-6; the D gene is possibly TRBD1 (6 bases). The sample taken for sequencing was peripheral blood. The TCR sequence derives from a human donor in a cohort sampled during active COVID-19. The CDR3 loop is CASSPMTCRVQGSPLHF. Written as DNA, the CDR3 is TGTGCCAGCAGCCCGATGACGTGCAGGGTTCAGGGGTCACCCCTCCACTTT.